Here is one T cell receptor beta chain with its context. These data come from a study of read filtering for tumor transcriptome and immune sequencing. Across the study: Patients were 16 to 20 male and some 13 female, mean age approximately 60 years, range about 40 to 85. IR-seq gave about 3.5 to 11 million TCR reads per sample; RNA-seq gave about 75 to 1,300. DNase treatment preceded whole-transcriptome library preparation.

Molecular barcoded adaptors covering alpha/delta and beta/gamma chains were used on around 400 ng RNA. TCRdb analysed the reads with MiXCR anew, one entry per CDR3 protein. The table lists approximately 20,000 distinct CDR3 sequences, roughly an eighth of them singletons, with more than 50% in the top ten. Looked up from germline, CDR1 is SQVTM and CDR2 is ANQGSEA. V lost 4 bases to trimming and J lost 4 bases, with 19 bases between them. This CDR3 has 15 amino acids. What was sequenced was a population of CD138-negative cells sorted from bone marrow. This TCR was sampled from a donor at least 40 years old with multiple myeloma. The gene calls are TRBV29-1 and TRBJ2-5; D perhaps matches TRBD1 (6 bases). The CDR3 nucleotides are TGCAGCGTTGGGGGAACCGGGACAACCGGAGAGACCCAGTACTTC. Its translation: CSVGGTGTTGETQYF. Using reference TRBV29-1 and TRBJ2-5 for the parts outside the CDR3, the full variable domain is SAVISQKPSRDICQRGTSLTIQCQVDSQVTMMFWYRQQPGQSLTLIATANQGSEATYESGFVIDKFPISRPNLTFSTLTVSNMSPEDSSIYLCSVGGTGTTGETQYFGPGTRLLVL.